This T cell receptor (beta chain) was captured in a study of neoadjuvant anti-PD-1 for oral cavity cancer. About the study: Patients without progression received a fourth nivolumab dose around day 43, then surgical resection on days 50-56.

TCRdb keeps only in-frame clones here, not all; method: immunoSEQ multiplex PCR. The sample comprises roughly 15,000 clones, 66% of which are singletons, and 2% to 2.5% rests with the top ten. Trimming pared 6 bases from V and 1 base from J, leaving 11 bases between. Germline loops: CDR1 SNHLY, CDR2 FYNNEI. The CDR3 has 14 residues. Comment on this clone: No antigen is known for it.

Patients had newly diagnosed, untreated stage II-IVA oral cavity squamous cell carcinoma. The patients had HPV-negative, locally advanced oral cavity squamous cell carcinoma. Study conclusions and caveats: With a few patients per group, TCR findings need larger cohorts.

J is TRBJ2-3 and V is TRBV2, with D unclear. The TCR comes from a person between 35 and 79 years old with oral cavity squamous cell carcinoma. The specimen was PBMCs, collected before nivolumab (anti-PD-1) treatment. The CDR3 DNA sequence: TGTGCCAGCAGGACCCCCTGGGGCACAGATACGCAGTATTTT. Translating gives CASRTPWGTDTQYF.